These T cell receptor beta chains were read from a single sample in a study of cytomegalovirus exposure and HLA in healthy donors. TCRdb keeps only in-frame clones here, not all; method: immunoSEQ multiplex PCR. The listing records some 200,000 clones. The sequenced sample consisted of PBMCs. The receptors shown here come from a girl aged 2 to 9 in good health and CMV-seropositive. The CDR3 runs from the conserved cysteine through the conserved F or W. A D gene is named only where the DNA matches it firmly.

CDR3 length	V gene	J gene	D gene	CDR3 protein	CDR3 DNA
16	TRBV11-2	TRBJ2-1	-	CASSPPSSGAYNEQFF	TGTGCCAGCAGCCCCCCCTCGAGCGGCGCCTACAATGAGCAGTTCTTC
16	TRBV27	TRBJ2-2	TRBD2	CASSFRAGVNTGELFF	TGTGCCAGCAGTTTTAGGGCGGGAGTTAACACCGGGGAGCTGTTTTTT
17	TRBV5-1	TRBJ2-5	-	CASSFASSVSLEETQYF	TGCGCCAGCAGCTTTGCGTCTAGCGTTAGTTTGGAAGAGACCCAGTACTTC
15	TRBV15	TRBJ1-2	-	CATSRGSSGNYGYTF	TGTGCCACCAGCAGAGGAAGTTCGGGAAACTATGGCTACACCTTC
11	TRBV19	TRBJ2-2	-	CASSIAGELFF	TGTGCCAGTAGTATCGCCGGGGAGCTGTTTTTT
13	TRBV6-5	TRBJ1-6	-	CASSPGFDSPLHF	TGTGCCAGCAGTCCAGGGTTTGATTCACCCCTCCACTTT
15	TRBV6-1	TRBJ2-5	TRBD2	CASNNGLAGVETQYF	TGTGCCAGCAACAATGGGCTAGCGGGAGTAGAGACCCAGTACTTC
13	TRBV6-1	TRBJ1-1	-	CASTSKEGTEAFF	TGTGCCAGCACTTCTAAGGAGGGCACTGAAGCTTTCTTT
14	TRBV4-1	TRBJ2-2	-	CASSRVGGTGELFF	TGCGCCAGCAGCCGGGTAGGGGGCACCGGGGAGCTGTTTTTT
15	TRBV7-2	TRBJ2-5	TRBD2	CASRPTGTSTETQYF	TGTGCCAGCAGGCCGACCGGGACTAGTACCGAGACCCAGTACTTC
19	TRBV1	TRBJ2-2	-	CTSSQNGLAGDRNTGELFF	TGCACCAGCAGCCAAAACGGACTAGCGGGAGACAGGAACACCGGGGAGCTGTTTTTT
16	TRBV15	TRBJ2-3	-	CATSRQATPLTDTQYF	TGTGCCACCAGCAGGCAGGCCACTCCACTCACAGATACGCAGTATTTT
17	TRBV4-2	TRBJ2-7	TRBD1	CASSQDIGAGGPYEQYF	TGTGCCAGCAGCCAAGATATTGGGGCAGGGGGTCCCTACGAGCAGTACTTC
16	TRBV18	TRBJ1-2	TRBD1	CASSSRQGLKDYGYTF	TGTGCCAGCTCATCAAGACAGGGGTTGAAGGACTATGGCTACACCTTC
17	TRBV7-9	TRBJ1-1	-	CASSPDRGAGMNTEAFF	TGTGCCAGCAGTCCAGATAGGGGCGCTGGAATGAACACTGAAGCTTTCTTT
12	TRBV7-9	TRBJ2-7	TRBD2	CASSSGTSGTYF	TGTGCCAGCAGCTCCGGGACTAGCGGGACCTACTTC
15	TRBV6-1	TRBJ2-1	TRBD2	CASHGRERSYNEQFF	TGTGCCAGCCATGGGAGGGAGAGATCCTACAATGAGCAGTTCTTC
17	TRBV5-1	TRBJ2-2	-	CASSLRFWGVNTGELFF	TGCGCCAGCAGCTTGAGGTTTTGGGGGGTCAACACCGGGGAGCTGTTTTTT
15	TRBV27	TRBJ2-3	TRBD2	CASSLVAGGTDTQYF	TGTGCCAGCAGTTTGGTAGCGGGAGGCACAGATACGCAGTATTTT
14	TRBV13	TRBJ1-3	TRBD1	CASSIGTGQNTIYF	TGTGCCAGCAGCATCGGGACAGGCCAAAACACCATATATTTT
16	TRBV9	TRBJ2-1	-	CASSVEGGNWYNEQFF	TGTGCCAGCAGCGTAGAAGGGGGAAACTGGTACAATGAGCAGTTCTTC
11	TRBV20-1	TRBJ2-7	-	CSASSRVEQYF	TGCAGTGCTAGTTCACGGGTCGAGCAGTACTTC
16	TRBV5-1	TRBJ1-1	-	CASSRGWGSIPAEAFF	TGCGCCAGCAGCAGGGGGTGGGGCTCCATCCCCGCTGAAGCTTTCTTT
17	TRBV11-2	TRBJ2-5	TRBD2	CASSLGITGGRQETQYF	TGTGCCAGCAGCTTAGGAATAACGGGAGGGAGACAAGAGACCCAGTACTTC
13	TRBV27	TRBJ2-3	-	CASRDSGTDTQYF	TGTGCCAGCCGAGATAGCGGCACAGATACGCAGTATTTT
15	TRBV6-1	TRBJ1-5	-	CASTWGGGGNQPQHF	TGTGCCAGCACCTGGGGAGGGGGAGGCAATCAGCCCCAGCATTTT
15	TRBV10-1	TRBJ2-5	TRBD1	CASSTGTGYQETQYF	TGCGCCAGCAGTACCGGGACAGGCTATCAAGAGACCCAGTACTTC
14	TRBV27	TRBJ2-7	TRBD1	CASSLLGQGAEQYF	TGTGCCAGCAGTTTACTGGGACAGGGGGCCGAGCAGTACTTC
15	TRBV5-4	TRBJ2-3	-	CASSFMGAETDTQYF	TGTGCCAGCAGCTTTATGGGAGCGGAGACAGATACGCAGTATTTT
19	TRBV7-9	TRBJ2-1	-	CASSSELRQERSSYNEQFF	TGTGCCAGCAGCTCAGAGTTGCGCCAGGAACGCAGCTCCTACAATGAGCAGTTCTTC